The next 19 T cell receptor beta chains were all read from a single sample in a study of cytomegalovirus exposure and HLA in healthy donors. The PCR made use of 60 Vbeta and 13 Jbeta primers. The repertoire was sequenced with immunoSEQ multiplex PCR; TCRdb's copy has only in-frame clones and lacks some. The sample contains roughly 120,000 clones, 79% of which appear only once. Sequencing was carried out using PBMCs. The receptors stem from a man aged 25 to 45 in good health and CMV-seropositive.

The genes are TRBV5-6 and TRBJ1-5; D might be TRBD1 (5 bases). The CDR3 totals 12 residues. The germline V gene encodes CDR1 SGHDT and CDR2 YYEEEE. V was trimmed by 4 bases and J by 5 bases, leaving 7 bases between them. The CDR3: CASSRGYQPQHF. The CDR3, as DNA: TGTGCCAGCAGCAGGGGCTATCAGCCCCAGCATTTT.

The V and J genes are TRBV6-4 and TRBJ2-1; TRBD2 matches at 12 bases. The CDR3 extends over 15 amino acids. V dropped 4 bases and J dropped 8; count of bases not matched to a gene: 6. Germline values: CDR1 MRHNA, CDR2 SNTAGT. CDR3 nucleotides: TGTGCCAGCAGTGTGACTAGCGGGAGTTTGGATGAGCAGTTCTTC. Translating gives CASSVTSGSLDEQFF.

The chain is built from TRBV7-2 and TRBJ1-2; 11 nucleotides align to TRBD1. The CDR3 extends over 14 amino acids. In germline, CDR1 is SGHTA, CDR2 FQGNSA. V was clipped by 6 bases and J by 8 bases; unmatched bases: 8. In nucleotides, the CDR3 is TGTGCCAGCAGATCGACCGGGACAGGGGGAGGCTACACCTTC. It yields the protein CASRSTGTGGGYTF.

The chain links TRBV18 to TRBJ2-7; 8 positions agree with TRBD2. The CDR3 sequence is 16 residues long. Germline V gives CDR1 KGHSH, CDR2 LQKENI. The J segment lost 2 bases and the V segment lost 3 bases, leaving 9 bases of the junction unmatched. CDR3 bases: TGTGCCAGCTCACCCCTCGGGGGGGCTAGTACCTACGAGCAGTACTTC. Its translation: CASSPLGGASTYEQYF.

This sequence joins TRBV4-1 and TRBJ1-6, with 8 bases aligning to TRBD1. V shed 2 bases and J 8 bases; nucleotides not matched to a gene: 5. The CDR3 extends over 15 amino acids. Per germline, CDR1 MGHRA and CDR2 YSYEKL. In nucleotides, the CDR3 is TGCGCCAGCAGCCAACTGGACAGGGATGATTCACCCCTCCACTTT. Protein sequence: CASSQLDRDDSPLHF.

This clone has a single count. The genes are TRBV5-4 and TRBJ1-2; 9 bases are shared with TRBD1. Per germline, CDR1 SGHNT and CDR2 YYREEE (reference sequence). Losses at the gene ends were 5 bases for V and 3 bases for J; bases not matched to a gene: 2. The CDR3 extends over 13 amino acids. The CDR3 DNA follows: TGTGCCAGCAGACGACAGGGGGACTATGGCTACACCTTC. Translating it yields CASRRQGDYGYTF.

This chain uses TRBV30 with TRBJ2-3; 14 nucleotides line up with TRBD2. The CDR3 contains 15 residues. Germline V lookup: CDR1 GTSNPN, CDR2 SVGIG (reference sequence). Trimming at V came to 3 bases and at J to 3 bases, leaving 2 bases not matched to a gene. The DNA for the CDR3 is TGTGCCTGGAGAAGACTAGCGGGGGGGACAGATACGCAGTATTTT. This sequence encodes CAWRRLAGGTDTQYF.

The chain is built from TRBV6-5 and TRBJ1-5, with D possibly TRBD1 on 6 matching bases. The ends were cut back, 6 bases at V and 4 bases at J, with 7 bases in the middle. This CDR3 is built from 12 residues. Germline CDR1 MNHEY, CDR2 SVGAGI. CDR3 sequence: CASSRGNQPQHF. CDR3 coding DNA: TGTGCCAGCAGCAGGGGAAATCAGCCCCAGCATTTT.

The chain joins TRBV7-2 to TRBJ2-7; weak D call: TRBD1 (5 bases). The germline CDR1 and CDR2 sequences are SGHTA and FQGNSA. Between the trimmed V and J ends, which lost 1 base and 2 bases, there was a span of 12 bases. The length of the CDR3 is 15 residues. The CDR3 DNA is TGTGCCAGCAGCTTAGTGCAGGACACGACCTACGAGCAGTACTTC. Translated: CASSLVQDTTYEQYF.

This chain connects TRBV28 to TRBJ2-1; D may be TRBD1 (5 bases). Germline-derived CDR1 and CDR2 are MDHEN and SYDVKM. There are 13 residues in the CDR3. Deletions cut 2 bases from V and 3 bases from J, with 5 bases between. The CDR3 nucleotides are TGTGCCAGCAGTTTACAGGGCTACAATGAGCAGTTCTTC. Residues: CASSLQGYNEQFF.

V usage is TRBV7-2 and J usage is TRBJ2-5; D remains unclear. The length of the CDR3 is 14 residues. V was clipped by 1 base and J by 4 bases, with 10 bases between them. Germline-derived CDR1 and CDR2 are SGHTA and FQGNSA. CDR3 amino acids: CASSLDSDGETQYF. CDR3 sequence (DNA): TGTGCCAGCAGCTTAGACAGTGACGGAGAGACCCAGTACTTC.

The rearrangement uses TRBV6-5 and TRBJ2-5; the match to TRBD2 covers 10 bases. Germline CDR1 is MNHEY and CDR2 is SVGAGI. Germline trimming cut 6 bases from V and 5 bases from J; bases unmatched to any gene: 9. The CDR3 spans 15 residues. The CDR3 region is CASRWSGRAWETQYF. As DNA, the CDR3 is TGTGCCAGCAGATGGAGCGGGAGGGCCTGGGAGACCCAGTACTTC.

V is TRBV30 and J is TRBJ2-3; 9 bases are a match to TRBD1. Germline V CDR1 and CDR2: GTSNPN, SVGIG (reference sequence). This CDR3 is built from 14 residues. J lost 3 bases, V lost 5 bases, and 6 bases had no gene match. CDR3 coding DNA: TGTGCCTGGGGGAGAGGGACAGGGACAGATACGCAGTATTTT. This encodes CAWGRGTGTDTQYF.

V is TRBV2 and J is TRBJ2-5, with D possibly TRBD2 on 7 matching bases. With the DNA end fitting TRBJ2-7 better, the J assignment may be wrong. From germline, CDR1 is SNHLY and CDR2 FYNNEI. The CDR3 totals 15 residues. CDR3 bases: TGTGCCAGCAGTGAAATAGGGGGGGACCCCTACGAGCAGTACTTC. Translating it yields CASSEIGGDPYEQYF.

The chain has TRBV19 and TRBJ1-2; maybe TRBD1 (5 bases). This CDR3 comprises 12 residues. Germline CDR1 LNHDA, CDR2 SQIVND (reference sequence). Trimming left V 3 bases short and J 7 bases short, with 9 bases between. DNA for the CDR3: TGTGCCAGTAGTATCTGGGGCGGTGGCTACACCTTC. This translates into CASSIWGGGYTF.

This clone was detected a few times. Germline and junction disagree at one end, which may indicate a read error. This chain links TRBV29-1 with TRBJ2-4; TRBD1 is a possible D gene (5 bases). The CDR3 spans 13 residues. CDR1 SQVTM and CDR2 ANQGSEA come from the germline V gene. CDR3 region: CSVEERQGNSQYF. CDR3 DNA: TGCAGCGTTGAAGAAAGGCAGGGAAACAGTCAGTACTTC.

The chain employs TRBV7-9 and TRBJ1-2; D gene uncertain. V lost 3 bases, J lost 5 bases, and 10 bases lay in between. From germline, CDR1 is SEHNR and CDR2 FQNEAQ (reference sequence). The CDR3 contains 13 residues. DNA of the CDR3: TGTGCCAGCAGCTTGGAAGCACTATATGGCTACACCTTC. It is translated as CASSLEALYGYTF.

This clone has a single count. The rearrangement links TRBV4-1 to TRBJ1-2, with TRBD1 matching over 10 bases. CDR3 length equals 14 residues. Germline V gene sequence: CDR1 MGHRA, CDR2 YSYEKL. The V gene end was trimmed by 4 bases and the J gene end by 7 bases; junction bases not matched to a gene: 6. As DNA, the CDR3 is TGCGCCAGCAGCCCCCCCGACAGGGGGCTTGGCTACACCTTC. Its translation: CASSPPDRGLGYTF.

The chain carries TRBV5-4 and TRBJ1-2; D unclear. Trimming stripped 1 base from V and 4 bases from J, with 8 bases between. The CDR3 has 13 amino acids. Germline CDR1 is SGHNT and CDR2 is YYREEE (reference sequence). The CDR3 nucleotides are TGTGCCAGCAGCTTGAAAGACTCCTATGGCTACACCTTC. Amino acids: CASSLKDSYGYTF.